This TCR beta chain was recovered during a study of CD8+ T cells in alopecia areata. cDNA reverse transcribed from extracted RNA served as the sequencing template. TCRdb's copy holds only in-frame clones and misses some; the assay was immunoSEQ multiplex PCR. The table shows over 100,000 clones, with 49% occurring only once. This clone was seen a handful of times. Trimming shortened V by 2 bases and J by 5 bases, and 6 bases separated the two germline ends. The CDR3 spans 11 residues. Germline V gives CDR1 SQVTM, CDR2 ANQGSEA. The sequence came from a human donor with alopecia areata. The V gene is TRBV29-1, the J gene TRBJ1-1; no reliable D call. This material consisted of CD8+ T cells sorted from blood, taken at week 0. CDR3 nucleotide sequence: TGCAGCGTTGAAAGGGTGACTGAAGCTTTCTTT. Translation: CSVERVTEAFF.